The 29 T cell receptor beta chains in this list originate from one sample, sequenced in a study of breast tumors, draining lymph nodes, adjacent tissues. TCRdb used MiXCR to reprocess the multiplex PCR reads, holding one entry per CDR3 protein. The repertoire consists of around 230,000 distinct CDR3 sequences, with about 34% occurring once and the leading ten covering over 1.1%. The lymph nodes were axillary draining lymph nodes from breast cancer patients. Sequenced: axillary lymph node tissue. These receptors were obtained from a female donor with breast cancer. Some clones in this sample may be carry-over from other donors' samples.

In its sample, this clonotype was seen many times. The rearrangement uses TRBV11-3 and TRBJ2-1; TRBD2 might be the D (6 bases). The CDR3 is made up of 15 amino acids. Germline V CDR1 and CDR2: SGHNT, YENEEA. V lost 3 bases and J 3 bases, leaving 12 bases between the germline ends. In DNA, the CDR3 is TGTGCCAGCAGCTTGGGCCTAGCGTACTACAATGAGCAGTTCTTC. This translates into CASSLGLAYYNEQFF.

Points on this clonotype: A single base separates this from a much larger clone, so it may be a read error. The V and J genes are TRBV18 and TRBJ1-5, with a possible D match to TRBD1 (5 bases). The germline V and J ends were trimmed by 2 bases and 4 bases, with 9 bases remaining between them. The CDR3 consists of 14 residues. Germline V gene data show CDR1 as KGHSH and CDR2 as LQKENI. CDR3 nucleotide sequence: TGTGCCAGCTCACCAACCCGGACAAATCAGCCCCAGCATTTT. Residues: CASSPTRTNQPQHF. Full variable domain (remainder filled in from reference TRBV18 and TRBJ1-5): NAGVMQNPRHLVRRRGQEARLRCSPMKGHSHVYWYRQLPEEGLKFMVYLQKENIIDESGMPKERFSAEFPKEGPSILRIQQVVRGDSAAYFCASSPTRTNQPQHFGDGTRLSIL.

This clonotype was observed at least ten times. V is TRBV2 and J is TRBJ2-7; D not certain. The V and J ends lost 6 bases and 2 bases respectively, with 11 bases between them. This CDR3 region has 13 residues. From germline, CDR1 is SNHLY and CDR2 FYNNEI. The CDR3 nucleotides are TGTGCCAGCAGAAGAGCCGAAACCTACGAGCAGTACTTC. Translated: CASRRAETYEQYF.

In this sample, this clonotype turned up many times. V gene TRBV28 combines with J gene TRBJ2-3; no definite D call. The CDR3 spans 15 residues. Germline V gives CDR1 MDHEN, CDR2 SYDVKM. Trimming cost V 8 bases and J 7 bases, with 22 bases left between them. CDR3 in amino acids: CASGRVAARSYTQYF. CDR3 nucleotides: TGTGCCAGCGGTCGCGTTGCCGCGAGATCGTATACGCAGTATTTT. The full variable domain, completed using reference TRBV28 and TRBJ2-3, is DVKVTQSSRYLVKRTGEKVFLECVQDMDHENMFWYRQDPGLGLRLIYFSYDVKMKEKGDIPEGYSVSREKKERFSLILESASTNQTSMYLCASGRVAARSYTQYFGPGTRLTVL.

This clonotype was recorded many times. Being one base from a much bigger clone, this may be a read error. This sequence joins TRBV24-1 and TRBJ2-2, with D possibly being TRBD1 (6 bases). The length of the CDR3 is 16 residues. V was clipped by 1 base and J by 3 bases, with 11 bases between them. CDR1 and CDR2 (germline): KGHDR, SFDVKD. DNA of the CDR3: TGTGCCACCAGTGATTTTGGGACAACGGACACCGGGGAGCTGTTTTTT. As protein: CATSDFGTTDTGELFF.

This clonotype has ten or more counts. The chain combines TRBV6-6 with TRBJ2-1; D gene unclear. Trimming left V 6 bases short and J 5 bases short, with 11 bases between. The CDR3 extends over 13 amino acids. Germline lookup yields CDR1 MNHNY and CDR2 SVGAGI (reference sequence). CDR3 amino acids: CASSRTNHNEQFF. The CDR3 DNA reads TGTGCCAGCAGCCGGACGAACCACAATGAGCAGTTCTTC.

Points on this clonotype: At one boundary the junction diverges from the germline segment, which might be a read error. The gene calls are TRBV12-3 or TRBV12-4 and TRBJ1-3; perhaps TRBD1 as D (5 bases). The CDR3 loop spans 16 amino acids. The CDR3 DNA sequence: TGTGCCGGCAGTTTTGGTACTGGGACGGCTGGAAACACCATATATTTT. Protein product: CAGSFGTGTAGNTIYF.

At least ten counts were recorded for this clonotype. The chain has TRBV3-1 and TRBJ2-7; a possible D gene is TRBD1 (6 bases). Germline loops: CDR1 LGHDT, CDR2 YNNKEL (reference sequence). V was trimmed by 2 bases and J by 6 bases, leaving 8 bases between them. This CDR3 spans 12 amino acids. Here the CDR3 DNA reads TGTGCCAGCAGCCAACAGGGGATCGAGCAGTACTTC. Translation: CASSQQGIEQYF.

This clonotype was found many times. The V gene is TRBV7-2, the J gene TRBJ1-4, with D hard to call. The CDR3 consists of 17 residues. V lost 3 bases and J 7 bases, leaving 21 bases between the germline ends. Germline-derived CDR1 and CDR2 are SGHTA and FQGNSA. The DNA for the CDR3 is TGTGCCAGCAGCTTGGAGGTCGGCGGTCTTTCCGGTGAAAAACTGTTTTTT. It yields the protein CASSLEVGGLSGEKLFF. The full variable domain, with the rest looked up from reference TRBV7-2 and TRBJ1-4, is GAGVSQSPSNKVTEKGKDVELRCDPISGHTALYWYRQSLGQGLEFLIYFQGNSAPDKSGLPSDRFSAERTGGSVSTLTIQRTQQEDSAVYLCASSLEVGGLSGEKLFFGSGTQLSVL.

Ten or more counts support this clonotype. A single base separates this from a much larger clone, so it may be a read error. The chain combines TRBV6-5 with TRBJ2-3; D gene ambiguous. V was clipped by 6 bases and J by 5 bases, with 6 bases between them. The CDR3 is made up of 11 amino acids. Germline V CDR1 and CDR2: MNHEY, SVGAGI. The CDR3 loop is CASRSGDTQYF. The CDR3 bases are TGTGCCAGCAGATCGGGAGATACGCAGTATTTT.

This clonotype was seen ten or more times. V and J are TRBV20-1 and TRBJ2-1; 9 bases map to TRBD2. The J segment lost 4 bases and the V segment lost 6 bases, leaving 13 bases of the junction unmatched. The CDR3 contains 16 residues. Per germline, CDR1 DFQATT and CDR2 SNEGSKA (reference sequence). The CDR3 bases are TGCAGTGCCGTCGCGGGGGGGTCGTATGAGTACAATGAGCAGTTCTTC. This encodes CSAVAGGSYEYNEQFF.

This clonotype was counted many times. V gene TRBV9 combines with J gene TRBJ1-2; a weak D match, TRBD1 (6 bases). CDR1 is SGDLS, CDR2 YYNGEE, per germline. The CDR3 loop spans 15 amino acids. Trimming cost V 2 bases and J 4 bases, with 15 bases left between them. DNA of the CDR3: TGTGCCAGCAGCGTGAGGGCAGGGGAGCGCTATGGCTACACCTTC. This translates into CASSVRAGERYGYTF. Combining the CDR3 with reference TRBV9 and TRBJ1-2 gives the whole variable domain DSGVTQTPKHLITATGQRVTLRCSPRSGDLSVYWYQQSLDQGLQFLIQYYNGEERAKGNILERFSAQQFPDLHSELNLSSLELGDSALYFCASSVRAGERYGYTFGSGTRLTVV.

The sample holds many counts of this clonotype. The CDR3 DNA sequence: TGTGCCAGCAGCCAGGGACTAGCGGGAGACGAGCAGTACTTC. Amino acid sequence: CASSQGLAGDEQYF. V is TRBV5-4 and J is TRBJ2-7; 14 bases are a match to TRBD2. Losses at the gene ends were 4 bases for V and 5 bases for J; bases not matched to a gene: 2. The CDR3 has 14 amino acids. Germline V gene data show CDR1 as SGHNT and CDR2 as YYREEE (reference sequence).

The table lists this clonotype with many counts. The chain employs TRBV3-1 and TRBJ2-5; TRBD2 matches 8 bases. V lost 0 bases, J lost 7 bases, and 10 bases stayed unmatched. The germline V gene encodes CDR1 LGHDT and CDR2 YNNKEL (reference sequence). The CDR3 runs to 16 residues. CDR3 DNA sequence: TGTGCCAGCAGCCAAGACTTGGCTAGCGGGCGGCGGACCCAGTACTTC. It encodes CASSQDLASGRRTQYF.

Regarding this clonotype: A read error may be the cause here, since a much bigger clone is one base away. The chain combines TRBV6-1 with TRBJ2-7, with D tentatively TRBD1 (7 bases). The V end was cut by 5 bases, the J end by 6 bases, with 17 bases between. This CDR3 region has 14 residues. From germline, CDR1 is MNHNS and CDR2 SASEGT. The CDR3 region is CASSQVGGGSEQYF. The CDR3 DNA reads TGTGCCAGCAGTCAAGTAGGAGGGGGCAGCGAGCAGTACTTC.

This clonotype has only a few counts. Being one base from a much bigger clone, this may be a read error. The chain combines TRBV6-1 with TRBJ2-7; TRBD1 matches 7 bases. This CDR3 is built from 15 residues. Germline CDR1 reads MNHNS; CDR2 reads SASEGT. The CDR3 loop reads CASSEMGTVPYGQYF. CDR3 DNA: TGTGCCAGCAGTGAAATGGGGACAGTCCCCTACGGGCAGTACTTC.

With regard to this clonotype: Compared with germline, one end of the junction differs, possibly owing to a read error. The rearrangement uses TRBV7-8 and TRBJ1-1, with unresolved D. The V gene's germline CDR1 is SGHVS and CDR2 FQNEAQ. CDR3 length equals 13 residues. For the CDR3, the DNA is TGTGCCGGCAGCTTAGGCGGGGAAGGTGAAGCTTTCTTT. As protein: CAGSLGGEGEAFF.

This clonotype was seen ten or more times. The chain links TRBV20-1 to TRBJ2-5, with 7 bases matching TRBD1. The CDR3 spans 15 residues. Germline assignment: CDR1 DFQATT and CDR2 SNEGSKA (reference sequence). V shed 0 bases, J shed 1 base, and the junction held 5 bases outside the gene matches. The CDR3 coding sequence is TGCAGTGCTAGAGACCCCGGGACAGTCCAAGAGACCCAGTACTTC. Translated, it gives CSARDPGTVQETQYF.

Many counts were recorded for this clonotype. The V and J genes are TRBV6-1 and TRBJ2-7; D tentatively reads TRBD1 or TRBD2 (6 bases each). Germline-derived CDR1 and CDR2 are MNHNS and SASEGT. The CDR3 is 15 amino acids. Trimming cost V 4 bases and J 0 bases, with 13 bases left between them. The CDR3 loop reads CASSGPGANSYEQYF. The DNA for the CDR3 is TGTGCCAGCAGTGGGCCGGGGGCCAACTCCTACGAGCAGTACTTC.

This clonotype was seen repeatedly, ten times or more. J is TRBJ2-3 and V is TRBV7-3; 7 bases map to TRBD1. Trimming took 6 bases from V and 0 from J; bases not matched to a gene: 9. Germline CDR1 is SGHTA and CDR2 is FQGTGA. This CDR3 spans 16 amino acids. Here the CDR3 DNA reads TGTGCCAGCAGTCTACGGACAGGCTCGAGCACAGATACGCAGTATTTT. It yields the protein CASSLRTGSSTDTQYF.

In this sample, this clonotype turned up once. The DNA of the CDR3 is TGTGCCAGCTCACCACGAGAAGCAGATACGCAGTATTTT. This encodes CASSPREADTQYF. The chain links TRBV18 to TRBJ2-3; D is unresolved. V lost 1 base, J lost 4 bases, and 6 bases lay in between. Germline CDR1 KGHSH, CDR2 LQKENI. The CDR3 extends over 13 amino acids.

This clonotype was counted at least ten times. The CDR3, as DNA: TGTGCCAGCAGCCGATCCCCAGGAAGTGAAAAACTGTTTTTT. It translates to CASSRSPGSEKLFF. V usage is TRBV7-2 and J usage is TRBJ1-4; D is ambiguous. The CDR3 covers 14 residues. V was shortened by 5 bases and J by 7 bases, with 14 bases between the two germline ends. Germline V gene lookup returns CDR1 SGHTA and CDR2 FQGNSA.

This clonotype was picked up many times. The chain links TRBV25-1 to TRBJ1-4, with 8 nucleotides matching TRBD1. Germline V gives CDR1 MGHDK, CDR2 SYGVNS. The CDR3 sequence is 12 residues long. The V gene end was trimmed by 6 bases and the J gene end by 7 bases; junction bases not matched to a gene: 1. Written as DNA, the CDR3 is TGTGCCAGCAGAACAGGGGGTGAAAAACTGTTTTTT. This sequence encodes CASRTGGEKLFF.

CDR3 residues: CASSPAGTNYGYTF. CDR3 DNA: TGTGCCAGCAGCCCGGCAGGGACTAACTATGGCTACACCTTC. The chain carries TRBV7-2 and TRBJ1-2, with a possible D match to TRBD1 (5 bases). Between the trimmed V and J ends, which lost 5 bases and 0 bases, there was a span of 10 bases. The germline V gene has CDR1 SGHTA and CDR2 FQGNSA. The length of the CDR3 is 14 residues.

The table lists this clonotype with a few counts. This could be a read error, since a much larger clone is one nucleotide away. V gene TRBV20-1 combines with J gene TRBJ2-1; weak D call: TRBD1 (6 bases). Trimming shortened V by 0 bases and J by 4 bases, and 19 bases separated the two germline ends. The CDR3 is 17 residues long. CDR1 is DFQATT, CDR2 SNEGSKA, per germline (reference sequence). The CDR3 sequence is CSARDGSNRALYNEQFF. CDR3 nucleotide sequence: TGCAGTGCTAGAGACGGTTCTAACAGGGCGCTGTACAATGAGCAGTTCTTC.

On this clonotype itself: The junction departs from the called germline gene at one end, perhaps through a read error. The J gene is TRBJ2-3, the V gene TRBV12-3 or TRBV12-4, with D possibly TRBD2 on 6 matching bases. The CDR3 extends over 13 amino acids. In DNA, the CDR3 is TGTGTCAGCAGTTTCCGGGACCCATGGGGGGAGTATTTT. It yields the protein CVSSFRDPWGEYF.

The CDR3 DNA sequence: TGTGCCAGCAGTTCCTTCGGCCCTAGGGCTGAAGCTTTCTTT. Translation: CASSSFGPRAEAFF. The chain is built from TRBV6-2 or TRBV6-3 and TRBJ1-1; D is ambiguous. V lost 4 bases to trimming and J lost 6 bases, with 15 bases between them. The germline gives CDR1 MNHEY, CDR2 SVGEGT. There are 14 residues in the CDR3.

This clonotype has ten or more counts. V is TRBV5-1 and J is TRBJ2-1; possibly TRBD1 or TRBD2 for D (6 bases each). The CDR3 loop spans 17 amino acids. Trimming stripped 6 bases from V and 7 bases from J, with 26 bases between. Germline CDR1 reads SGHRS; CDR2 reads YFSETQ. CDR3 region: CASTLRSSGRGGNEQFF. CDR3 coding DNA: TGCGCCAGCACCCTTCGTAGTTCCGGGAGAGGGGGGAATGAGCAGTTCTTC.

The V and J genes are TRBV24-1 and TRBJ2-1; weak D call: TRBD2 (6 bases). The V end was cut by 2 bases, the J end by 7 bases, with 20 bases between. The V gene's germline CDR1 is KGHDR and CDR2 SFDVKD. The CDR3 loop spans 17 amino acids. The CDR3 nucleotides read TGTGCCACCAGTGATTCAAGACTAGTAACCGGTGGGAATGAGCAGTTCTTC. This encodes CATSDSRLVTGGNEQFF.